Each of the 19 T cell receptor beta chains below was sequenced from the same sample in a study of blood T cell repertoires in COVID-19. Using immunoSEQ multiplex PCR, the repertoire was profiled, and TCRdb retains in-frame clones only, with some absent. This table has 140,000 to 150,000 clones, approximately 80% appearing once. The sequencing input was PBMCs or T cells enriched from blood (not recorded which). The source is a woman between 50 and 59 years old who had recovered from COVID-19.

This clone is judged medium-sized. The V gene is TRBV25-1, the J gene TRBJ1-6; D ambiguous. Trimming shortened V by 7 bases and J by 8 bases, and 15 bases separated the two germline ends. Germline V gene lookup returns CDR1 MGHDK and CDR2 SYGVNS. The CDR3 runs 14 residues. The CDR3 is CASKGPGVDSPLHF. The CDR3 DNA reads TGTGCCAGCAAAGGTCCAGGTGTAGATTCACCCCTCCACTTT.

The genes are TRBV5-1 and TRBJ1-2; 7 positions match TRBD1. The CDR3 is 18 residues long. The V gene end was trimmed by 0 bases and the J gene end by 0 bases; junction bases not matched to a gene: 11. The V gene's germline CDR1 is SGHRS and CDR2 YFSETQ. The CDR3 DNA reads TGCGCCAGCAGCTTGGCCTCGGGAGGGGGCCGAGCTAACTATGGCTACACCTTC. Translation gives CASSLASGGGRANYGYTF. The full variable domain, with the rest looked up from reference TRBV5-1 and TRBJ1-2, is KAGVTQTPRYLIKTRGQQVTLSCSPISGHRSVSWYQQTPGQGLQFLFEYFSETQRNKGNFPGRFSGRQFSNSRSEMNVSTLELGDSALYLCASSLASGGGRANYGYTFGSGTRLTVV.

The chain couples TRBV7-2 to TRBJ2-5; a weak D match, TRBD2 (5 bases). This CDR3 has 14 residues. In germline, CDR1 is SGHTA, CDR2 FQGNSA. Trimming removed 3 bases from V and 2 bases from J, with 10 bases in between. For the CDR3, the DNA is TGTGCCAGCAGCTTTCGCAGCGGACAAGAGACCCAGTACTTC. It specifies CASSFRSGQETQYF.

The V gene is TRBV28, the J gene TRBJ1-3; TRBD1 agrees at 7 bases. V shed 3 bases and J 2 bases; nucleotides not matched to a gene: 13. Germline CDR1 MDHEN, CDR2 SYDVKM. CDR3 length equals 18 residues. In DNA, the CDR3 is TGTGCCAGCAGTTTTAACAAATTACAGGGGAACGCTGGAAACACCATATATTTT. Amino acids: CASSFNKLQGNAGNTIYF.

The chain has TRBV11-1 and TRBJ1-2; 10 bases map to TRBD1. CDR3 length: 15 residues. Unmatched junction bases numbered 8, after V lost 5 bases and J lost 5 bases. In germline, CDR1 is SGHAT, CDR2 FQDESV (reference sequence). DNA of the CDR3: TGTGCCAGCAGCACCAGGACAGGGGGACGGTATGGCTACACCTTC. This sequence encodes CASSTRTGGRYGYTF.

This clone was picked up one time. The chain uses TRBV4-1 and TRBJ1-6; 7 bases match TRBD1. V shed 8 bases and J 5 bases; nucleotides not matched to a gene: 9. This CDR3 region has 15 residues. Per the germline V gene, CDR1 is MGHRA and CDR2 is YSYEKL. The CDR3 DNA is TGCGCCAGCCGAGAACAGGGACAGAATAATTCACCCCTCCACTTT. Amino acid sequence: CASREQGQNNSPLHF.

The chain links TRBV2 to TRBJ1-3; a weak D match, TRBD1 (5 bases). This CDR3 region has 14 residues. V dropped 5 bases and J dropped 4 bases, with 12 bases sitting between them. Germline loops: CDR1 SNHLY, CDR2 FYNNEI. CDR3 amino acids: CASSIGVYGNTIYF. In DNA form, the CDR3 reads TGTGCCAGCAGTATAGGGGTGTACGGAAACACCATATATTTT.

The chain is built from TRBV7-5 and TRBJ2-3; TRBD2 was called by the table and not checked on the DNA. TRBV7-5 is noted as a pseudogene. The CDR3 spans 11 residues. CDR3 sequence: CVRGGTDTQYF. The DNA of the CDR3 is TGTGTCAGAGGAGGAACAGATACGCAGTATTTT.

The J gene is TRBJ2-2, the V gene TRBV5-1; no clear D. The germline V and J ends were trimmed by 7 bases and 1 base, with 11 bases remaining between them. This CDR3 comprises 14 residues. The germline gives CDR1 SGHRS, CDR2 YFSETQ. The chain's CDR3 is CASSPAGNTGELFF. CDR3 DNA sequence: TGCGCCAGCTCCCCAGCAGGGAACACCGGGGAGCTGTTTTTT.

V usage is TRBV5-1 and J usage is TRBJ2-2, with D possibly TRBD1 on 6 matching bases. With 6 bases removed from V and 3 bases from J, the gap between germline ends came to 9 bases. The germline V gene encodes CDR1 SGHRS and CDR2 YFSETQ. The CDR3 totals 13 residues. The CDR3 DNA follows: TGCGCCAGCACCAGGGGAGACACCGGGGAGCTGTTTTTT. Its translation is CASTRGDTGELFF. Complete variable domain (other parts from reference TRBV5-1 and TRBJ2-2): KAGVTQTPRYLIKTRGQQVTLSCSPISGHRSVSWYQQTPGQGLQFLFEYFSETQRNKGNFPGRFSGRQFSNSRSEMNVSTLELGDSALYLCASTRGDTGELFFGEGSRLTVL.

The chain links TRBV5-1 to TRBJ1-1, with 9 bases fitting TRBD1. The CDR3 sequence is 17 residues long. Looked up from germline, CDR1 is SGHRS and CDR2 is YFSETQ. The junction had 11 bases not matched to a gene; V was cut back by 5 bases and J by 0 bases. The CDR3 loop reads CASSLGQGFQLNTEAFF. CDR3 coding DNA: TGCGCCAGCAGTCTGGGACAGGGCTTCCAACTGAACACTGAAGCTTTCTTT.

The chain has TRBV5-6 and TRBJ1-2; D may be TRBD1 (5 bases). Trimming removed 1 base from V and 8 bases from J, with 24 bases in between. The CDR3 consists of 17 residues. Looked up from germline, CDR1 is SGHDT and CDR2 is YYEEEE. The CDR3 loop is CASSLRGRHLSHAGYTF. CDR3 coding DNA: TGTGCCAGCAGCTTGAGGGGTCGGCATCTCTCCCACGCGGGCTACACCTTC.

The chain couples TRBV18 to TRBJ1-2; D is undetermined. V lost 3 bases and J 5 bases, leaving 19 bases between the germline ends. The germline V gene encodes CDR1 KGHSH and CDR2 LQKENI. There are 16 residues in the CDR3. The CDR3: CASSPLPGEERYGYTF. The CDR3 DNA sequence: TGTGCCAGCTCACCCCTCCCCGGGGAGGAGAGGTATGGCTACACCTTC.

The gene calls are TRBV7-6 and TRBJ2-7, with 7 bases fitting TRBD1. This CDR3 region has 21 residues. Germline values: CDR1 SGHVS, CDR2 FNYEAQ. V trimming: 2 bases; J trimming: 2 bases; junction bases outside the gene matches: 24. The DNA of the CDR3 is TGTGCCAGCAGCTTAAAGATCCGCCGACTCCGGAGGACAGGAGAGGCCTACGAGCAGTACGTC. This sequence encodes CASSLKIRRLRRTGEAYEQYV.

The chain couples TRBV5-1 to TRBJ1-1, with 10 bases fitting TRBD1. The CDR3 covers 15 residues. CDR1 and CDR2 from the germline V gene are SGHRS and YFSETQ. V dropped 5 bases and J dropped 4; count of bases not matched to a gene: 8. CDR3 in DNA: TGCGCCAGCAGATTGACAGGGGGCGTCTTCACTGAAGCTTTCTTT. Its protein product is CASRLTGGVFTEAFF.

In this sample, this clone turned up once. This chain connects TRBV9 to TRBJ1-6; D remains unclear. Between the trimmed V and J ends, which lost 2 bases and 5 bases, there was a span of 8 bases. This CDR3 is built from 14 residues. Per the germline V gene, CDR1 is SGDLS and CDR2 is YYNGEE. The CDR3 reads CASSVLADNSPLHF. As DNA, the CDR3 is TGTGCCAGCAGCGTCCTGGCGGATAATTCACCCCTCCACTTT.

V is TRBV4-1 and J is TRBJ2-7, with D possibly TRBD1 on 5 matching bases. The CDR3 is 13 amino acids. The germline gives CDR1 MGHRA, CDR2 YSYEKL. Trimming stripped 4 bases from V and 6 bases from J, with 13 bases between. The CDR3 bases are TGCGCCAGCAGCCGGCCAACAGGCGGCGAGCAGTACTTC. As protein: CASSRPTGGEQYF.

V usage is TRBV5-1 and J usage is TRBJ2-3; maybe TRBD2 (6 bases). V was cut by 4 bases and J by 4 bases, with 16 bases left in between. The CDR3 consists of 15 residues. The germline V gene has CDR1 SGHRS and CDR2 YFSETQ. The CDR3 reads CASSTFSGSADTQYF. The CDR3 nucleotides are TGCGCCAGCAGCACCTTTAGCGGCTCAGCAGATACGCAGTATTTT. Full variable domain (rest looked up from reference TRBV5-1 and TRBJ2-3): KAGVTQTPRYLIKTRGQQVTLSCSPISGHRSVSWYQQTPGQGLQFLFEYFSETQRNKGNFPGRFSGRQFSNSRSEMNVSTLELGDSALYLCASSTFSGSADTQYFGPGTRLTVL.

The chain has TRBV7-9 and TRBJ1-6; the match to TRBD1 covers 10 bases. The CDR3 runs 15 residues. The V and J ends lost 1 base and 11 bases, in that order; junction bases with no gene match: 5. Germline V gene sequence: CDR1 SEHNR, CDR2 FQNEAQ (reference sequence). CDR3 residues: CASSLGGTGVPPLHF. Written as DNA, the CDR3 is TGTGCCAGCAGCTTAGGAGGGACAGGGGTGCCACCCCTCCACTTT.